Each of the 14 T cell receptor beta chains below was sequenced from the same sample in a study of blood T cell repertoires in COVID-19. Clones were sequenced by immunoSEQ multiplex PCR, and TCRdb holds only the in-frame ones, with some missing. The table includes 150,000 to 250,000 clones, about 85% detected once. The sequencing input was peripheral blood. The receptor source for this set is a woman aged 40 to 50 with COVID-19, enrolled during active disease.

This chain joins TRBV4-1 and TRBJ2-3; D is uncertain. Per germline, CDR1 MGHRA and CDR2 YSYEKL. The CDR3 sequence is 15 residues long. Trimming took 0 bases from V and 4 from J, leaving 11 bases between them. CDR3 region: CASSQDLGSPDTQYF. For the CDR3, the DNA is TGCGCCAGCAGCCAAGATCTGGGTAGCCCAGATACGCAGTATTTT.

The chain recombines TRBV19 with TRBJ1-5; D might be TRBD1 (6 bases). The germline V and J ends were trimmed by 3 bases and 4 bases, with 13 bases remaining between them. CDR1 is LNHDA and CDR2 is SQIVND in the germline V gene (reference sequence). The CDR3 contains 15 residues. CDR3 coding DNA: TGTGCCAGTAGTATCTCCAGTGGACAGAATCAGCCCCAGCATTTT. It encodes CASSISSGQNQPQHF.

The chain couples TRBV3-1 (or the pseudogene TRBV3-2) to TRBJ2-1, with 11 bases fitting TRBD2. Germline trimming cut 7 bases from V and 9 bases from J; bases unmatched to any gene: 8. The CDR3 is 14 residues long. The germline V gene has CDR1 LGHDT and CDR2 YNNKEL (reference sequence). The CDR3 bases are TGTGCCAGCACCATAGCGGGGGGGCAACTTGAGCAGTTCTTC. This sequence encodes CASTIAGGQLEQFF.

The rearrangement links TRBV29-1 to TRBJ2-2, with 9 nucleotides matching TRBD1. The CDR3 consists of 16 residues. V dropped 4 bases and J dropped 6; count of bases not matched to a gene: 12. The V gene's germline CDR1 is SQVTM and CDR2 ANQGSEA. The CDR3 coding sequence is TGCAGCGTTGCGGGACAGGGAAATGGTTTTGCCGGGGAGCTGTTTTTT. It specifies CSVAGQGNGFAGELFF.

The chain links TRBV2 to TRBJ2-1, with TRBD1 identical over 8 bases. Per the germline V gene, CDR1 is SNHLY and CDR2 is FYNNEI. The CDR3 loop spans 13 amino acids. V shed 7 bases, J shed 9 bases, and the junction held 8 bases outside the gene matches. CDR3 nucleotides: TGTGCCAGCACTCGACAGGGGCCGGGTGAGCAGTTCTTC. Residues: CASTRQGPGEQFF.

CDR3 DNA sequence: TGTGCCAGCAGCTTGGGGAACCCGGGACAGAGCTCTGGAAACACCATATATTTT. The encoded protein is CASSLGNPGQSSGNTIYF. This sequence joins TRBV5-4 and TRBJ1-3, with 7 positions matching TRBD1. The CDR3 contains 18 residues. V trimming: 0 bases; J trimming: 0 bases; junction bases outside the gene matches: 9. The germline CDR1 and CDR2 sequences are SGHNT and YYREEE (reference sequence).

This chain joins TRBV15 and TRBJ2-7; 10 bases map to TRBD1. This CDR3 has 14 amino acids. With 1 base clipped from V and 6 bases from J, the junction kept 3 bases outside the gene matches. The V gene's germline CDR1 is LNHNV and CDR2 YYDKDF (reference sequence). The CDR3 loop is CATSRAGQGIEQYF. CDR3 DNA sequence: TGTGCCACCAGCAGAGCGGGACAGGGGATCGAGCAGTACTTC.

This clone was seen only a few times. The chain uses TRBV7-3 and TRBJ2-1, with TRBD2 matching over 7 bases. The trim removed 5 bases at V and 10 bases at J, leaving 11 bases unmatched. The CDR3 extends over 14 amino acids. In germline, CDR1 is SGHTA, CDR2 FQGTGA. DNA for the CDR3: TGTGCCAGCAGCACCGAGACTAGCAACGACGAGCAGTTCTTC. This encodes CASSTETSNDEQFF.

The rearrangement uses TRBV5-4 and TRBJ2-7, with D unresolved. The CDR3 is 12 amino acids. V was pared by 2 bases and J by 5 bases, with 8 bases between. CDR1 SGHNT and CDR2 YYREEE come from the germline V gene (reference sequence). CDR3 sequence: CASSLQLHEQYF. The CDR3 region has the DNA TGTGCCAGCAGCTTACAGCTCCACGAGCAGTACTTC. Based on the CDR3 plus reference TRBV5-4 and TRBJ2-7, the full variable domain is ETGVTQSPTHLIKTRGQQVTLRCSSQSGHNTVSWYQQALGQGPQFIFQYYREEENGRGNFPPRFSGLQFPNYSSELNVNALELDDSALYLCASSLQLHEQYFGPGTRLTVT.

This clone has a count of ten or more. The rearrangement links TRBV7-2 to TRBJ1-6; 8 nucleotides line up with TRBD1. This CDR3 is 15 amino acids long. Unmatched junction bases numbered 5, after V lost 3 bases and J lost 7 bases. From germline, CDR1 is SGHTA and CDR2 FQGNSA. The CDR3 reads CASSFLGQENSPLHF. The DNA for the CDR3 is TGTGCCAGCAGCTTCCTGGGACAGGAGAATTCACCCCTCCACTTT. Variable domain in full (rest from reference TRBV7-2 and TRBJ1-6): GAGVSQSPSNKVTEKGKDVELRCDPISGHTALYWYRQSLGQGLEFLIYFQGNSAPDKSGLPSDRFSAERTGGSVSTLTIQRTQQEDSAVYLCASSFLGQENSPLHFGNGTRLTVT.

Details on this clone: This same CDR3 is encoded by further DNA sequences in the sample. The chain links TRBV5-1 to TRBJ2-5; 8 positions match TRBD1. V was clipped by 4 bases and J by 5 bases; unmatched bases: 4. Germline lookup yields CDR1 SGHRS and CDR2 YFSETQ. The CDR3 totals 13 residues. CDR3 region: CASSQGARETQYF. Here the CDR3 DNA reads TGCGCCAGCAGCCAGGGGGCGCGGGAGACCCAGTACTTC.

The genes are TRBV7-2 and TRBJ1-2, with 9 bases lining up with TRBD1. The CDR3 runs to 15 residues. The germline V gene has CDR1 SGHTA and CDR2 FQGNSA. J gave up 5 bases and V 1 base, and 5 bases lay outside the gene matches. The CDR3 nucleotides read TGTGCCAGCAGCTTAGTCGGGACAGGGATGTATGGCTACACCTTC. Its protein product is CASSLVGTGMYGYTF.

The rearrangement links TRBV18 to TRBJ1-1; D is perhaps TRBD1 (6 bases). Germline V gene data show CDR1 as KGHSH and CDR2 as LQKENI. With 6 bases removed from V and 1 base from J, the gap between germline ends came to 9 bases. The CDR3 runs to 13 residues. CDR3 in amino acids: CASSQGRNTEAFF. As DNA, the CDR3 is TGTGCCAGCTCCCAGGGGCGGAACACTGAAGCTTTCTTT. The whole variable domain, filled in from reference TRBV18 and TRBJ1-1, reads NAGVMQNPRHLVRRRGQEARLRCSPMKGHSHVYWYRQLPEEGLKFMVYLQKENIIDESGMPKERFSAEFPKEGPSILRIQQVVRGDSAAYFCASSQGRNTEAFFGQGTRLTVV.

The J gene is TRBJ2-3, the V gene TRBV5-1; 10 bases fit TRBD2. Germline V lookup: CDR1 SGHRS, CDR2 YFSETQ. The junction had 9 bases not matched to a gene; V was cut back by 4 bases and J by 4 bases. The CDR3 extends over 16 amino acids. CDR3 loop: CASSVGASGGADTQYF. The CDR3 DNA sequence: TGCGCCAGCAGCGTAGGCGCTAGCGGGGGTGCAGATACGCAGTATTTT.